The 10 T cell receptor beta chains below all came from one sample that was sequenced in a study of T cells after yellow fever vaccination. TCRdb itself ran the 5' RACE reads through MiXCR, one entry per CDR3 protein. The profile shows some 350,000 distinct CDR3 sequences, around 3.9% of them singletons. The sample was PBMCs, taken 5 days after the yellow fever booster vaccination. Receptor source: a man younger than 30 who received the YFV17D yellow fever vaccine.

At least ten counts were recorded for this clonotype. The chain employs TRBV5-1 and TRBJ1-5; D might be TRBD1 (6 bases). Germline assignment: CDR1 SGHRS and CDR2 YFSETQ. V dropped 0 bases and J dropped 7 bases, with 14 bases sitting between them. The length of the CDR3 is 15 residues. The chain's CDR3 is CASSLAGVEGQPQHF. The CDR3 DNA reads as TGCGCCAGCAGCTTGGCAGGGGTCGAGGGGCAGCCCCAGCATTTT. Based on the CDR3 plus reference TRBV5-1 and TRBJ1-5, the full variable domain is KAGVTQTPRYLIKTRGQQVTLSCSPISGHRSVSWYQQTPGQGLQFLFEYFSETQRNKGNFPGRFSGRQFSNSRSEMNVSTLELGDSALYLCASSLAGVEGQPQHFGDGTRLSIL.

This clonotype was seen only a few times. CDR3 in amino acids: CASSLMGQPIYEQYF. The CDR3 region has the DNA TGTGCCAGCAGTTTAATGGGGCAGCCGATCTACGAGCAGTACTTC. V gene TRBV12-3 or TRBV12-4 combines with J gene TRBJ2-7, with TRBD1 as a possible D gene (5 bases). CDR3 length equals 15 residues. V lost 2 bases to trimming and J lost 3 bases, with 14 bases between them.

This clonotype was recorded a few times. The chain carries TRBV9 and TRBJ2-7, with 7 nucleotides matching TRBD2. J gave up 10 bases and V 6 bases, and 16 bases lay outside the gene matches. The CDR3 extends over 14 amino acids. In germline, CDR1 is SGDLS, CDR2 YYNGEE. The CDR3 reads CASTASDTGGPQYF. CDR3 coding DNA: TGTGCCAGCACCGCCTCGGACACGGGGGGTCCTCAGTACTTC.

The table lists this clonotype with a few counts. V gene TRBV11-2 combines with J gene TRBJ1-6; D unresolved. The CDR3 spans 17 residues. Germline assignment: CDR1 SGHAT and CDR2 FQNNGV. Trimming removed 0 bases from V and 6 bases from J, with 15 bases in between. The CDR3 DNA follows: TGTGCCAGCAGCTTAGAGGATACAGATAGAAGTAATTCACCCCTCCACTTT. Amino acid sequence: CASSLEDTDRSNSPLHF.

The rearrangement uses TRBV2 and TRBJ2-4, with 10 positions matching TRBD1. V trimming: 4 bases; J trimming: 0 bases; junction bases outside the gene matches: 12. The V gene's germline CDR1 is SNHLY and CDR2 FYNNEI. There are 19 residues in the CDR3. The CDR3 DNA reads as TGTGCCAGCAGTGCGGGACAGGGGCTACTCGTACTAGCCAAAAACATTCAGTACTTC. It specifies CASSAGQGLLVLAKNIQYF.

This clonotype appeared many times. V is TRBV7-9 and J is TRBJ1-1; 7 nucleotides match TRBD1. From germline, CDR1 is SEHNR and CDR2 FQNEAQ (reference sequence). V was clipped by 2 bases and J by 1 base; unmatched bases: 7. The CDR3 loop spans 16 amino acids. CDR3 DNA sequence: TGTGCCAGCAGCTTACTCCGGGGACAGCGGAACACTGAAGCTTTCTTT. Encoded protein: CASSLLRGQRNTEAFF.

This clonotype was counted only a few times. The chain links TRBV5-5 to TRBJ1-1; no clear D gene. Per the germline V gene, CDR1 is SGHKS and CDR2 is YYEKEE (reference sequence). V was cut by 1 base and J by 7 bases, with 11 bases left in between. This CDR3 has 13 amino acids. DNA of the CDR3: TGTGCCAGCAGCTTGAGCGGGAATAATGAAGCTTTCTTT. It specifies CASSLSGNNEAFF.

This clonotype was seen more than once but under ten times. The V gene is TRBV30, the J gene TRBJ1-5; weak D call: TRBD1 (5 bases). Germline assignment: CDR1 GTSNPN and CDR2 SVGIG (reference sequence). Between the trimmed V and J ends, which lost 0 bases and 6 bases, there was a span of 12 bases. The CDR3 length is 14 residues. The CDR3 nucleotides read TGTGCCTGGAGTGTCTCAGGGTTAGGTCAGCCCCAGCATTTT. It yields the protein CAWSVSGLGQPQHF.

This clonotype has ten or more counts. This rearrangement joins TRBV5-1 to TRBJ2-3; 7 nucleotides match TRBD2. The CDR3 sequence is 15 residues long. V was clipped by 2 bases and J by 6 bases; unmatched bases: 9. Germline CDR1 and CDR2: SGHRS and YFSETQ. This chain's CDR3 is CASSFLAGWADTQYF. The CDR3 DNA reads as TGCGCCAGCAGCTTTTTAGCGGGTTGGGCGGATACGCAGTATTTT.

This clonotype appeared many times. The rearrangement links TRBV5-6 to TRBJ1-1; D remains ambiguous. Trimming shortened V by 4 bases and J by 3 bases, and 4 bases separated the two germline ends. The CDR3 covers 11 residues. Germline V gene lookup returns CDR1 SGHDT and CDR2 YYEEEE. In DNA form, the CDR3 reads TGTGCCAGCAGCATGTACACTGAAGCTTTCTTT. Translation gives CASSMYTEAFF.